This T cell receptor beta chain stems from a study of blood T cells in healthy people across ages. Study-wide points: Investigators treated diversity estimates from one million T cells as underestimates. The study lacked donor CMV status, which possibly confounded expanded clonotype changes.

Germline trimming cut 5 bases from V and 4 bases from J; bases unmatched to any gene: 9. The CDR3 runs 17 residues. Worth noting for this clonotype: The antigen is not known.

Together with a sample-barcoded 5' primer, a J-beta primer mix was included in a second PCR lasting 7 to 11 cycles. MiXCR was run by TCRdb on the 5' RACE reads, yielding one entry per CDR3 protein. The table records about 1.4 million distinct CDR3 sequences, 59% of them present only once. This TCR derives from a man younger than 30 in good health. Sequencing input: blood. The gene calls are TRBV12-3 or TRBV12-4 and TRBJ2-3; 13 positions agree with TRBD2. The CDR3 region is CASSLTQLAGGPDTQYF. As DNA, the CDR3 is TGTGCCAGCAGTCTAACCCAACTAGCGGGAGGGCCAGATACGCAGTATTTT.